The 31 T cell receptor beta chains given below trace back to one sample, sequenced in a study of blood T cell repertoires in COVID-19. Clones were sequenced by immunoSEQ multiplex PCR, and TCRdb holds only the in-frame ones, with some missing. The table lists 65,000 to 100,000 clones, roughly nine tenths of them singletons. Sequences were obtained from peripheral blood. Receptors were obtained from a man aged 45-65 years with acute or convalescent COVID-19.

The CDR3 loop is CASARAGYNEQFF. The CDR3 DNA follows: TGTGCCAGTGCCCGAGCGGGATACAATGAGCAGTTCTTC. The chain links TRBV2 to TRBJ2-1, with 7 bases aligning to TRBD2. The CDR3 totals 13 residues. Per the germline V gene, CDR1 is SNHLY and CDR2 is FYNNEI. Trimming at V came to 9 bases and at J to 4 bases, leaving 6 bases not matched to a gene.

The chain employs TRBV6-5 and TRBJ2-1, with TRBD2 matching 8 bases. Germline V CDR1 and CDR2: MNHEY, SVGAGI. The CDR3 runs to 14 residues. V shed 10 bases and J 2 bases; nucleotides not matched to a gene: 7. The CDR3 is CATLLAATYNEQFF. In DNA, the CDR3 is TGTGCCACACTACTAGCGGCTACCTACAATGAGCAGTTCTTC.

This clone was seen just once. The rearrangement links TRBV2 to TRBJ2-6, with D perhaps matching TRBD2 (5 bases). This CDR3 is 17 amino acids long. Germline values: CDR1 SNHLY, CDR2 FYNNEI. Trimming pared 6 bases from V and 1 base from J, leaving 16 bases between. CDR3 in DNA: TGTGCCAGCAGCGGGGTGCTAGGGATGTCTGGGGCCAACGTCCTGACTTTC. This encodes CASSGVLGMSGANVLTF.

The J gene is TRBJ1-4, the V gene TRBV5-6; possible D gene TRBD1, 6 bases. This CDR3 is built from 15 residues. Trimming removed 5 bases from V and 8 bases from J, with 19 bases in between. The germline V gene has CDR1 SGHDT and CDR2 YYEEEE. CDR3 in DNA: TGTGCCAGCAGTCTGCGGGGGGCCGTAGTCGAAAAACTGTTTTTT. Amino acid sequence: CASSLRGAVVEKLFF. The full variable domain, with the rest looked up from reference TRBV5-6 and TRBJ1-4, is DAGVTQSPTHLIKTRGQQVTLRCSPKSGHDTVSWYQQALGQGPQFIFQYYEEEERQRGNFPDRFSGHQFPNYSSELNVNALLLGDSALYLCASSLRGAVVEKLFFGSGTQLSVL.

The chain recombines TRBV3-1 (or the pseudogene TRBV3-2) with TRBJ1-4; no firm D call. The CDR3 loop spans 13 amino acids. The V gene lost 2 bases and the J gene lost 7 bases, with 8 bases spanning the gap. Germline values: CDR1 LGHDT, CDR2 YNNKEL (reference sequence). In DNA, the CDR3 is TGTGCCAGCAGCCAAAATCGCGGTGAAAAACTGTTTTTT. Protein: CASSQNRGEKLFF.

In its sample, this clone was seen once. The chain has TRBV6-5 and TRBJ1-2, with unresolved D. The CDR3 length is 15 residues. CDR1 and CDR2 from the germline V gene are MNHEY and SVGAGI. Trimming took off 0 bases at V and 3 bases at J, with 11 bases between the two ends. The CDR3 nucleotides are TGTGCCAGCAGTTACTCGACTAGGAGGGACTATGGCTACACCTTC. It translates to CASSYSTRRDYGYTF.

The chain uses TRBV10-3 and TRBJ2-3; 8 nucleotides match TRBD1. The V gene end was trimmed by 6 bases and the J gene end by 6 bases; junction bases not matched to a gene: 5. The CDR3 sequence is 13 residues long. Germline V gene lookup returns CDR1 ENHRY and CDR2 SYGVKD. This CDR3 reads CAIREDRVDTQYF. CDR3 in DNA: TGTGCCATCAGGGAGGACAGGGTGGATACGCAGTATTTT.

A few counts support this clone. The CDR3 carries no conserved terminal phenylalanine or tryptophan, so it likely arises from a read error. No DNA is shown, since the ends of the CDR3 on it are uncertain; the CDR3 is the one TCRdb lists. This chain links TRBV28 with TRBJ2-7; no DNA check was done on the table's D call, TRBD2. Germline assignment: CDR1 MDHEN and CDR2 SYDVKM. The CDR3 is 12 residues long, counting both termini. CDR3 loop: CASSLPGETATL.

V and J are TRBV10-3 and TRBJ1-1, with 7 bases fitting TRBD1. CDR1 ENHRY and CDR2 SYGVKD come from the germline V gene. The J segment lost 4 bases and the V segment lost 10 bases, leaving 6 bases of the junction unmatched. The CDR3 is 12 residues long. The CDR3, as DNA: TGTGCCACCCAGGGGGTGGGCACTGAAGCTTTCTTT. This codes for CATQGVGTEAFF.

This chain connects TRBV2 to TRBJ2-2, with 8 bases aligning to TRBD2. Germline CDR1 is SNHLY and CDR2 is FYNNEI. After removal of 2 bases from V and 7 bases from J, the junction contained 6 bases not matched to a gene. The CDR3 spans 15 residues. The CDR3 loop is CASSESRGGGGELFF. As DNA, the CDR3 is TGTGCCAGCAGTGAATCCCGGGGGGGTGGCGGGGAGCTGTTTTTT.

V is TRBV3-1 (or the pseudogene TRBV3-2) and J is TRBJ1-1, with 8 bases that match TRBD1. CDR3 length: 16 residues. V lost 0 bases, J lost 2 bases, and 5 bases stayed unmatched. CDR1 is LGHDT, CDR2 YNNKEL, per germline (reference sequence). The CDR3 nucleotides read TGTGCCAGCAGCCAAGATCCAGGGGGCTACAACACTGAAGCTTTCTTT. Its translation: CASSQDPGGYNTEAFF.

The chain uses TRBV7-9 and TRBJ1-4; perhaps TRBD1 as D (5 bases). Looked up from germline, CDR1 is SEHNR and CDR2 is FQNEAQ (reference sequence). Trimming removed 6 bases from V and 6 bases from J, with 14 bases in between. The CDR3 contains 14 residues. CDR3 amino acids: CASRREGTYEKLFF. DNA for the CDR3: TGTGCCAGCAGAAGGGAGGGGACCTATGAAAAACTGTTTTTT.

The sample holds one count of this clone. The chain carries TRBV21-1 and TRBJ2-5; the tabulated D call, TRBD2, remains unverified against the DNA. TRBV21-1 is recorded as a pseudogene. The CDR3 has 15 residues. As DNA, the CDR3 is TGTGCCAGCAGCACCCGGACTAGCGGGGTGGAGACCCAGTACTTC. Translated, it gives CASSTRTSGVETQYF.

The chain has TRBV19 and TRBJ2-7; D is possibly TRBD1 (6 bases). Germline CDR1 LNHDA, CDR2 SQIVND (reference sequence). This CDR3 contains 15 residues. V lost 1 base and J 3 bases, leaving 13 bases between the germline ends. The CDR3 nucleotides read TGTGCCAGTAGTATAGCAGGGGCCGTAAGCTACGAGCAGTACTTC. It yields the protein CASSIAGAVSYEQYF.

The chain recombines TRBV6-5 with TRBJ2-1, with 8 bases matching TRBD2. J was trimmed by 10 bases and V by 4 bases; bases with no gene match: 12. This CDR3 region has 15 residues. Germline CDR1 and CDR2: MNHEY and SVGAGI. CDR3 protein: CASSSPTGGSNEQFF. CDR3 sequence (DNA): TGTGCCAGCAGTTCCCCCACGGGGGGGTCGAACGAGCAGTTCTTC.

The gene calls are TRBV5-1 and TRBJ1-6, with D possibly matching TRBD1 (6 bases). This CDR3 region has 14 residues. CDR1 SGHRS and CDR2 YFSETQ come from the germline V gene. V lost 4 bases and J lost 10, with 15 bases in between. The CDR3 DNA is TGCGCCAGCAGCCCGGACAGAAGGGACTCACCCCTCCACTTT. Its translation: CASSPDRRDSPLHF.

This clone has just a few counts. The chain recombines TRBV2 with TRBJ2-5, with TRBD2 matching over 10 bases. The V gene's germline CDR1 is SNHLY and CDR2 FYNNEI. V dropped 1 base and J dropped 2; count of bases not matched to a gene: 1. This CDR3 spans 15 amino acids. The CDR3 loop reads CASSEERGGQETQYF. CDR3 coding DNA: TGTGCCAGCAGTGAAGAGCGGGGGGGACAAGAGACCCAGTACTTC. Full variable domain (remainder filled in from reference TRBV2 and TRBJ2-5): EPEVTQTPSHQVTQMGQEVILRCVPISNHLYFYWYRQILGQKVEFLVSFYNNEISEKSEIFDDQFSVERPDGSNFTLKIRSTKLEDSAMYFCASSEERGGQETQYFGPGTRLLVL.

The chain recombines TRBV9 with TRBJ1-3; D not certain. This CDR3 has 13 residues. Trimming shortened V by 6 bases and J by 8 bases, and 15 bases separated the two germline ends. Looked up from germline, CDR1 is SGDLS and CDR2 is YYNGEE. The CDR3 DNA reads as TGTGCCAGCAAAGGGAGCCACGATTACACCATATATTTT. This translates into CASKGSHDYTIYF.

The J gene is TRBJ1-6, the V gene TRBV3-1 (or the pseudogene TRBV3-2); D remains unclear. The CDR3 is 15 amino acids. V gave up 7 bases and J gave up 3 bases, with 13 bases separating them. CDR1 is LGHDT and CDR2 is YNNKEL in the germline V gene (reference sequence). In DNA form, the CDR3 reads TGTGCCAGCACTCCCAACACGAACTATAATTCACCCCTCCACTTT. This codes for CASTPNTNYNSPLHF.

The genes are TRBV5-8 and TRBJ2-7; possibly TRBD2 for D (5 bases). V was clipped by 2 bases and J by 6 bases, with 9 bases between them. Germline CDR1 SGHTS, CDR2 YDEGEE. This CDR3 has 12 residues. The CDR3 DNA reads TGTGCCAGCAGCTTTCTCGGGATCGAGCAGTACGTC. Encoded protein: CASSFLGIEQYV.

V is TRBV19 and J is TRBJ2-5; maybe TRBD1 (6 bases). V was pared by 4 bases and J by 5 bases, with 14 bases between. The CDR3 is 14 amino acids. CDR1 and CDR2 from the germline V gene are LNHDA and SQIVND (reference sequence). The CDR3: CASSTQTGWETQYF. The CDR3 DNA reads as TGTGCCAGTAGTACCCAGACAGGTTGGGAGACCCAGTACTTC.

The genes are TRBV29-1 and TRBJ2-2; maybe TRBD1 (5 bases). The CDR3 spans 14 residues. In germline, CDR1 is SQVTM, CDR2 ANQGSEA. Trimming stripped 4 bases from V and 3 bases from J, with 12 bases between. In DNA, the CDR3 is TGCAGCGTTGGTGGCAGGGCCTACACCGGGGAGCTGTTTTTT. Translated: CSVGGRAYTGELFF.

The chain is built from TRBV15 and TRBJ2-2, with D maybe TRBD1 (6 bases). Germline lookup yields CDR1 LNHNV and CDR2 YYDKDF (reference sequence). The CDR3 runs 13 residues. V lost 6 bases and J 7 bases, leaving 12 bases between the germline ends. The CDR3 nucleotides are TGTGCCACCAGGACAGGTCGGGGCGGGGAGCTGTTTTTT. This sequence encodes CATRTGRGGELFF.

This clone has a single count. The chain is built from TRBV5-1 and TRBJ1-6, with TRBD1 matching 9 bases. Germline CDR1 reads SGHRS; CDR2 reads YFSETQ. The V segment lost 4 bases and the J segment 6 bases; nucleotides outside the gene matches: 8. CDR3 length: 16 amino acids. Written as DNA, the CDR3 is TGCGCCAGCAGCGCAGGACAGGGGACGGGTAATTCACCCCTCCACTTT. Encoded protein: CASSAGQGTGNSPLHF.

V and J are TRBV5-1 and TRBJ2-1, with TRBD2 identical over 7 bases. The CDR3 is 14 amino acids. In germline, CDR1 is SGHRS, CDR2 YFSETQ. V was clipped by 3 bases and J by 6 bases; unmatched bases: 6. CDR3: CASSSSGGINEQFF. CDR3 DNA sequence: TGCGCCAGCAGCTCCTCCGGGGGGATCAATGAGCAGTTCTTC.

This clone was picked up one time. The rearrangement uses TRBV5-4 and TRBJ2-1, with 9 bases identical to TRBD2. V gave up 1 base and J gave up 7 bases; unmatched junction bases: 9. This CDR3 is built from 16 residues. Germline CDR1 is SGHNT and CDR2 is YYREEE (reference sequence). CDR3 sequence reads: CASSLSSRAGGNEQFF. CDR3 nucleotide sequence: TGTGCCAGCAGCTTGAGTTCGAGAGCGGGGGGTAATGAGCAGTTCTTC.

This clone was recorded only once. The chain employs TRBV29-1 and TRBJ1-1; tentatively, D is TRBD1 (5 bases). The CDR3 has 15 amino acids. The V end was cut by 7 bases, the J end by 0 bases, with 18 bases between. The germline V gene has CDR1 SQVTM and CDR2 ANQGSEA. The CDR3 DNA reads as TGCAGCGCCCCAGTTGGGGGGTCCCTGAACACTGAAGCTTTCTTT. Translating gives CSAPVGGSLNTEAFF.

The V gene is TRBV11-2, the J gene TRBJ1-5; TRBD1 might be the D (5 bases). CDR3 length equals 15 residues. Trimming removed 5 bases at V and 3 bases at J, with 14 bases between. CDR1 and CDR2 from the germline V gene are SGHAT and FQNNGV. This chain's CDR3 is CASSQNDRPNQPQHF. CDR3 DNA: TGTGCCAGCAGCCAAAACGACAGACCCAATCAGCCCCAGCATTTT.

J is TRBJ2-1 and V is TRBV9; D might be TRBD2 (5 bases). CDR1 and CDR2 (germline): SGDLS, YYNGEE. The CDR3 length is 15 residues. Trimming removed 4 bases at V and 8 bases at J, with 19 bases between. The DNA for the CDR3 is TGTGCCAGCAGCCTAAACGGGGTTGGGTCGGATGAGCAGTTCTTC. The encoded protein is CASSLNGVGSDEQFF.

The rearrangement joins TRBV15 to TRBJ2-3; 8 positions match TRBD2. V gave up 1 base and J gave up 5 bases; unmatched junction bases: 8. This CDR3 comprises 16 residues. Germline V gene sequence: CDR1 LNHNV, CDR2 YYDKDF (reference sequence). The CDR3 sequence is CATSRGYGGAGDTQYF. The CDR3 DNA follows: TGTGCCACCAGCAGAGGGTACGGGGGGGCGGGAGATACGCAGTATTTT.

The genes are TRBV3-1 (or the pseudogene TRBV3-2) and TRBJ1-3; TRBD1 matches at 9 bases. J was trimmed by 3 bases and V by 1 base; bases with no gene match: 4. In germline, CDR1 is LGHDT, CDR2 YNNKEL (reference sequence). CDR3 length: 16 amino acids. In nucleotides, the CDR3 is TGTGCCAGCAGCCAAGTGTACAGGGGGCTTGGAAACACCATATATTTT. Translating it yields CASSQVYRGLGNTIYF.